The 31 T cell receptor beta chains below come from one sample, sequenced in a study of breast tumors, draining lymph nodes, adjacent tissues. A single record per CDR3 protein comes from TCRdb applying MiXCR to the multiplex PCR reads. Of some 49,000 distinct CDR3 sequences in the sample, around 23% are singletons; the top ten hold about 8%. The material sequenced was breast tumor tissue. These receptors were collected from a female donor with breast cancer. Some clones in this sample may be carry-over from other donors' samples.

As for this clonotype: Its ends do not fully match the called genes, so a read error is possible. The CDR3 sequence: CASSQGDISSYNEQSF. In DNA form, the CDR3 reads TGCGCCAGCAGCCAAGGAGACATAAGCTCCTACAATGAGCAGTCCTTC. The V call is TRBV4-1, the J call TRBJ2-1; D not certain. The CDR3 consists of 16 residues. Germline V CDR1 and CDR2: MGHRA, YSYEKL.

Ten or more counts support this clonotype. The chain employs TRBV27 and TRBJ1-5; D call uncertain. Germline CDR1 reads MNHEY; CDR2 reads SMNVEV (reference sequence). V was shortened by 5 bases and J by 4 bases, with 6 bases between the two germline ends. The CDR3 spans 12 residues. The CDR3 protein is CASSARNQPQHF. The CDR3 DNA follows: TGTGCCAGCAGTGCCCGGAATCAGCCCCAGCATTTT.

The chain joins TRBV7-3 to TRBJ2-3; 7 bases align to TRBD2. Germline V lookup: CDR1 SGHTA, CDR2 FQGTGA. The V and J ends lost 5 bases and 1 base, in that order; junction bases with no gene match: 9. This CDR3 is built from 16 residues. The CDR3 loop is CASSRSGNGGTDTQYF. The CDR3 DNA follows: TGTGCCAGCAGCCGCAGCGGGAACGGCGGCACAGATACGCAGTATTTT.

This chain links TRBV19 with TRBJ1-1; no clear D. CDR3 length equals 13 residues. The V gene's germline CDR1 is LNHDA and CDR2 SQIVND (reference sequence). V dropped 3 bases and J dropped 3 bases, with 8 bases sitting between them. CDR3 coding DNA: TGTGCCAGTAGTATCAGTCTAGACACTGAAGCTTTCTTT. Residues: CASSISLDTEAFF.

This clonotype was counted a few times. This chain links TRBV24-1 with TRBJ2-3; the D gene is possibly TRBD2 (6 bases). Germline-derived CDR1 and CDR2 are KGHDR and SFDVKD. This CDR3 comprises 15 residues. V lost 5 bases and J lost 7, with 18 bases in between. For the CDR3, the DNA is TGTGCCACCAGTGTTAGCGGACCCTTTGGTTATACGCAGTATTTT. Translated: CATSVSGPFGYTQYF.

In its sample, this clonotype was seen many times. The rearrangement links TRBV15 to TRBJ2-6; no reliable D call. Germline V gene data show CDR1 as LNHNV and CDR2 as YYDKDF (reference sequence). V was cut by 0 bases and J by 0 bases, with 6 bases left in between. The CDR3 sequence is 16 residues long. This chain's CDR3 is CATSRDTGSGANVLTF. In DNA, the CDR3 is TGTGCCACCAGCAGAGATACGGGCTCTGGGGCCAACGTCCTGACTTTC.

This clonotype was detected many times. This chain uses TRBV7-3 with TRBJ2-2; no clear D gene. The germline V gene encodes CDR1 SGHTA and CDR2 FQGTGA. CDR3 length: 14 amino acids. Trimming removed 3 bases at V and 6 bases at J, with 11 bases between. CDR3 loop: CASSLASRAGELFF. CDR3 nucleotides: TGTGCCAGCAGCTTGGCTAGTAGGGCCGGGGAGCTGTTTTTT.

In its sample, this clonotype was seen once. This chain connects TRBV6-1 to TRBJ2-7; D possibly corresponds to TRBD1 (5 bases). The CDR3 has 16 residues. V was trimmed by 1 base and J by 2 bases, leaving 15 bases between them. Looked up from germline, CDR1 is MNHNS and CDR2 is SASEGT. CDR3 protein: CASSEGGSRATYEQYF. DNA for the CDR3: TGTGCCAGCAGTGAAGGTGGCAGCAGGGCCACCTACGAGCAGTACTTC.

This clonotype was seen at least ten times. V gene TRBV5-1 combines with J gene TRBJ2-5, with 15 bases lining up with TRBD2. Looked up from germline, CDR1 is SGHRS and CDR2 is YFSETQ. This CDR3 region has 15 residues. The J segment lost 5 bases and the V segment lost 8 bases, leaving 7 bases of the junction unmatched. This CDR3 is CASRTSGRAEETQYF. Written as DNA, the CDR3 is TGCGCCAGTAGGACTAGCGGGAGGGCCGAGGAGACCCAGTACTTC.

Points on this clonotype: A much larger clone lies a single base off, so this may be a read error. The CDR3 loop reads CACSDGQDTGELFF. As DNA, the CDR3 is TGTGCCTGCAGTGACGGGCAGGACACCGGGGAGCTGTTTTTT. The gene calls are TRBV6-4 and TRBJ2-2; D gene unclear. Germline loops: CDR1 MRHNA, CDR2 SNTAGT. This CDR3 comprises 14 residues.

This clonotype came up once. A clone one base away is much larger, so this may be a read error. The chain couples TRBV12-3 or TRBV12-4 to TRBJ2-3; 8 bases are shared with TRBD2. CDR3 length: 14 residues. V shed 7 bases, J shed 1 base, and the junction held 4 bases outside the gene matches. The CDR3: CASITGGGTDTQYF. The CDR3 DNA reads as TGTGCCAGCATCACGGGGGGGGGCACAGATACGCAGTATTTT.

This chain links TRBV24-1 with TRBJ2-1; TRBD2 matches 10 bases. Germline lookup yields CDR1 KGHDR and CDR2 SFDVKD. The J segment lost 7 bases and the V segment lost 8 bases, leaving 13 bases of the junction unmatched. The CDR3 spans 16 residues. The CDR3 DNA follows: TGTGCCACCATGGGTCCGGGAACTAGCGGGGTTAATGAGCAGTTCTTC. This codes for CATMGPGTSGVNEQFF.

Ten or more counts support this clonotype. V and J are TRBV9 and TRBJ2-5, with D unclear. This CDR3 is built from 15 residues. In germline, CDR1 is SGDLS, CDR2 YYNGEE. V was pared by 0 bases and J by 5 bases, with 14 bases between. This chain's CDR3 is CASSVGDVFGETQYF. DNA for the CDR3: TGTGCCAGCAGCGTAGGTGATGTCTTCGGGGAGACCCAGTACTTC.

This chain joins TRBV12-3 or TRBV12-4 and TRBJ2-5; TRBD1 matches 7 bases. V was pared by 3 bases and J by 5 bases, with 6 bases of the junction left unmatched. The CDR3 covers 14 residues. CDR3 DNA: TGTGCCAGCAGTTTCTCAGGGGGAGTGGAGACCCAGTACTTC. It yields the protein CASSFSGGVETQYF.

This clonotype has more than one count but fewer than ten. This chain links TRBV6-1 with TRBJ1-5; 8 bases fit TRBD1. This CDR3 spans 16 amino acids. Germline V gene lookup returns CDR1 MNHNS and CDR2 SASEGT. The V segment lost 8 bases and the J segment 4 bases; nucleotides outside the gene matches: 13. The CDR3 region is CASLGLIGQGNQPQHF. The CDR3 coding sequence is TGTGCCAGCCTGGGTCTGATAGGACAGGGTAATCAGCCCCAGCATTTT.

This clonotype was found many times. The V gene is TRBV20-1, the J gene TRBJ2-1, with a weak D call TRBD2 (6 bases). Trimming stripped 3 bases from V and 3 bases from J, with 9 bases between. Germline V gene lookup returns CDR1 DFQATT and CDR2 SNEGSKA (reference sequence). This CDR3 is built from 13 residues. This CDR3 reads CSARLDYYNEQFF. The CDR3 coding sequence is TGCAGTGCTAGGTTGGACTACTACAATGAGCAGTTCTTC.

This rearrangement joins TRBV11-2 to TRBJ2-5; D unclear. This CDR3 is 11 amino acids long. CDR1 is SGHAT, CDR2 FQNNGV, per germline. V lost 5 bases, J lost 2 bases, and 3 bases lay in between. The DNA of the CDR3 is TGTGCCAGCAGCCTACAAGAGACCCAGTACTTC. Protein sequence: CASSLQETQYF.

A single count supports this clonotype. The chain is built from TRBV13 and TRBJ1-6; 7 nucleotides match TRBD1. Looked up from germline, CDR1 is PRHDT and CDR2 is FYEKMQ (reference sequence). Trimming cost V 5 bases and J 7 bases; bases outside gene matches: 5. The length of the CDR3 is 14 residues. CDR3 nucleotides: TGTGCCAGCAGCCCCCGGGACAGAAATTCACCCCTCCACTTT. As protein: CASSPRDRNSPLHF.

This clonotype showed up many times. The chain joins TRBV19 to TRBJ1-6; unclear D gene. Germline CDR1 and CDR2: LNHDA and SQIVND (reference sequence). The length of the CDR3 is 16 residues. V was cut by 5 bases and J by 14 bases, with 25 bases left in between. The CDR3 reads CASSALPGSADLALHF. DNA of the CDR3: TGTGCCAGTAGTGCCCTTCCCGGGAGCGCGGATCTGGCCCTCCACTTT.

The rearrangement joins TRBV5-6 to TRBJ2-1; 7 nucleotides line up with TRBD1. This CDR3 has 18 residues. Unmatched junction bases numbered 12, after V lost 3 bases and J lost 0 bases. Germline V gene lookup returns CDR1 SGHDT and CDR2 YYEEEE. This chain's CDR3 is CASSSLQGGLSSYNEQFF. The CDR3 DNA reads as TGTGCCAGCAGCTCACTTCAAGGGGGCTTGAGCTCCTACAATGAGCAGTTCTTC.

This clonotype came up a few times. This may stem from a read error, because a much larger clone lies one nucleotide away. The chain is built from TRBV9 and TRBJ1-2, with TRBD1 identical over 8 bases. This CDR3 region has 14 residues. CDR1 is SGDLS, CDR2 YYNGEE, per germline. The CDR3 is CASSAGQGIIGYAF. CDR3 nucleotides: TGTGCCAGCAGCGCAGGACAGGGAATCATTGGCTACGCCTTC.

By frequency in the sample, this clonotype is medium-sized (0.01 to 0.1%). The CDR3: CASSTGGAGTDTQYF. Written as DNA, the CDR3 is TGTGCCAGCTCAACAGGGGGCGCCGGCACAGATACGCAGTATTTT. This chain links TRBV2 with TRBJ2-3; TRBD1 matches at 9 bases. The CDR3 spans 15 residues. V shed 8 bases, J shed 1 base, and the junction held 7 bases outside the gene matches. In germline, CDR1 is SNHLY, CDR2 FYNNEI.

The table lists this clonotype with many counts. The chain links TRBV3-1 to TRBJ2-5; D remains unclear. Germline values: CDR1 LGHDT, CDR2 YNNKEL (reference sequence). The CDR3 loop spans 12 amino acids. Trimming took 4 bases from V and 3 from J, leaving 6 bases between them. The CDR3 sequence: CASSRKEETQYF. The DNA for the CDR3 is TGTGCCAGCAGCCGCAAGGAAGAGACCCAGTACTTC.

As to this clonotype: One junction end does not reproduce the germline sequence, and a read error may be involved. V gene TRBV5-1 combines with J gene TRBJ1-6, with 9 bases fitting TRBD1. From germline, CDR1 is SGHRS and CDR2 YFSETQ. This CDR3 spans 18 amino acids. CDR3 protein: CASSFGGTGPIFSSPLYF. The CDR3 DNA is TGCGCCAGCAGCTTCGGGGGGACAGGGCCCATTTTCAGTTCACCCCTCTACTTT.

In this sample, this clonotype turned up a few times. The V gene is TRBV27, the J gene TRBJ2-6; D unresolved. V was trimmed by 0 bases and J by 0 bases, leaving 6 bases between them. The germline CDR1 and CDR2 sequences are MNHEY and SMNVEV (reference sequence). The CDR3 covers 16 residues. The CDR3: CASSLSRRSGANVLTF. CDR3 bases: TGTGCCAGCAGTTTATCGCGGCGCTCTGGGGCCAACGTCCTGACTTTC.

The table lists this clonotype with many counts. The chain recombines TRBV15 with TRBJ2-1; 7 nucleotides align to TRBD1. CDR1 and CDR2 from the germline V gene are LNHNV and YYDKDF (reference sequence). Trimming at V came to 1 base and at J to 7 bases, leaving 4 bases not matched to a gene. The CDR3 is 14 residues long. The CDR3 sequence: CATSRGDRGNEQFF. CDR3 nucleotide sequence: TGTGCCACCAGCAGAGGGGACAGAGGAAATGAGCAGTTCTTC.

This clonotype has ten or more counts. V usage is TRBV6-1 and J usage is TRBJ1-2; 7 nucleotides align to TRBD1. CDR3 length: 13 residues. Germline lookup yields CDR1 MNHNS and CDR2 SASEGT. J was trimmed by 7 bases and V by 6 bases; bases with no gene match: 8. The CDR3 nucleotides are TGTGCCAGCAGGACGGGACAGACTTTTGGCTACACCTTC. Amino acid sequence: CASRTGQTFGYTF.

V usage is TRBV9 and J usage is TRBJ2-1, with 10 bases lining up with TRBD2. The CDR3 length is 16 residues. V shed 3 bases, J shed 9 bases, and the junction held 12 bases outside the gene matches. From germline, CDR1 is SGDLS and CDR2 YYNGEE. The CDR3 DNA sequence: TGTGCCAGCAGCGGCACTAGCGGGGCAACAACCATTGAGCAGTTCTTC. It yields the protein CASSGTSGATTIEQFF.

The sample holds many counts of this clonotype. This rearrangement joins TRBV2 to TRBJ2-1; D might be TRBD1 (6 bases). Germline CDR1 is SNHLY and CDR2 is FYNNEI. The CDR3 runs to 14 residues. Trimming shortened V by 8 bases and J by 6 bases, and 17 bases separated the two germline ends. The CDR3 loop is CASGWGPNRNEQFF. The CDR3 DNA sequence: TGTGCCAGCGGGTGGGGGCCCAACCGCAATGAGCAGTTCTTC.

Worth noting for this clonotype: A clone one base away is much larger, so this may be a read error. The chain couples TRBV27 to TRBJ2-7; D is unclear. The CDR3 covers 12 residues. Germline loops: CDR1 MNHEY, CDR2 SMNVEV (reference sequence). The chain's CDR3 is CASSSPGYELYF. The CDR3 DNA is TGTGCCAGCAGTTCACCCGGGTACGAGCTGTACTTC.

This clonotype was counted ten times or more. The chain is built from TRBV19 and TRBJ1-5; TRBD1 might be the D (5 bases). The CDR3 length is 15 residues. The V gene lost 2 bases and the J gene lost 2 bases, with 10 bases spanning the gap. CDR1 LNHDA and CDR2 SQIVND come from the germline V gene (reference sequence). CDR3 DNA sequence: TGTGCCAGTAGTATAACCGGGGGTGGCAATCAGCCCCAGCATTTT. It codes for CASSITGGGNQPQHF.